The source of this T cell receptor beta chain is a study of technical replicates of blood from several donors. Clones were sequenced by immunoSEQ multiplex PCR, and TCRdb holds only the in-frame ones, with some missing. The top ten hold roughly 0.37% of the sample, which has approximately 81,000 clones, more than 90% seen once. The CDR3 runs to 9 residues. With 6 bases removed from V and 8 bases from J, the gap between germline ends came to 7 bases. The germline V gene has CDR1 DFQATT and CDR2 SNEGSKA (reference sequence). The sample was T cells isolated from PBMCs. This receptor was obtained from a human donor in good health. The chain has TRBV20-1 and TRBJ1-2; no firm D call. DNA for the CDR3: TGCAGTGCCCCGCAGGGCTACACCTTC. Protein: CSAPQGYTF.